These 30 T cell receptor beta chains were all obtained from the same sample, sequenced in a study of T cell changes during pregnancy in multiple sclerosis. TCRdb's copy holds only in-frame clones and misses some; the assay was immunoSEQ multiplex PCR. The sample carries 25,000 to 30,000 clones, around nine tenths recorded once. The sequencing used CD8+ T cells from peripheral blood mononuclear cells, collected before pregnancy. These receptors all come from a female donor with multiple sclerosis, enrolled in a pregnancy study.

This clone was recorded only once. This rearrangement joins TRBV19 to TRBJ2-7; 9 nucleotides line up with TRBD2. J gave up 3 bases and V 5 bases, and 8 bases lay outside the gene matches. Germline V gene lookup returns CDR1 LNHDA and CDR2 SQIVND (reference sequence). This CDR3 spans 15 amino acids. The CDR3 sequence is CASSSRLAEDYEQYF. For the CDR3, the DNA is TGTGCCAGTAGTTCCCGACTAGCGGAGGACTACGAGCAGTACTTC. Together with reference TRBV19 and TRBJ2-7, the CDR3 gives the full variable domain: DGGITQSPKYLFRKEGQNVTLSCEQNLNHDAMYWYRQDPGQGLRLIYYSQIVNDFQKGDIAEGYSVSREKKESFPLTVTSAQKNPTAFYLCASSSRLAEDYEQYFGPGTRLTVT.

This rearrangement joins TRBV2 to TRBJ1-2; the D gene is possibly TRBD1 (5 bases). V shed 4 bases and J shed 3 bases, with 12 bases lying between them. Germline V CDR1 and CDR2: SNHLY, FYNNEI. This CDR3 is built from 14 residues. The CDR3 region is CASSAFTGDYGYTF. The CDR3 DNA is TGTGCCAGCAGTGCTTTCACGGGGGACTATGGCTACACCTTC.

The chain has TRBV6-1 and TRBJ1-2, with 9 bases identical to TRBD1. This CDR3 has 17 residues. The junction had 11 bases not matched to a gene; V was cut back by 1 base and J by 5 bases. From germline, CDR1 is MNHNS and CDR2 SASEGT. This CDR3 is CASSEGRVQGALYGYTF. The CDR3 coding sequence is TGTGCCAGCAGTGAAGGACGGGTACAGGGGGCCCTGTATGGCTACACCTTC.

V and J are TRBV6-1 and TRBJ1-5; maybe TRBD1 (6 bases). Germline V gives CDR1 MNHNS, CDR2 SASEGT. The CDR3 extends over 13 amino acids. Trimming took off 3 bases at V and 5 bases at J, with 8 bases between the two ends. CDR3 loop: CASSEGAHQPQHF. The DNA of the CDR3 is TGTGCCAGCAGTGAGGGGGCGCATCAGCCCCAGCATTTT.

A note on this clone: One end of the junction varies from germline; a read error may be responsible. The rearrangement joins TRBV4-1 to TRBJ1-2; no clear D gene. The CDR3 length is 16 residues. Germline CDR1 MGHRA, CDR2 YSYEKL. The CDR3 coding sequence is TGTGCCAGCAGCCAAGATCAGGCCAGGCAGCCCTATGGCTACACCTTC. This translates into CASSQDQARQPYGYTF.

The V and J genes are TRBV10-1 and TRBJ2-7, with D perhaps TRBD2 (5 bases). V was trimmed by 3 bases and J by 6 bases, leaving 12 bases between them. The length of the CDR3 is 13 residues. Germline V CDR1 and CDR2: WNHNN, SYGVQD (reference sequence). CDR3 region: CASSDPPAAEQYF. The CDR3 DNA is TGCGCCAGCAGTGATCCCCCAGCGGCCGAGCAGTACTTC.

The chain is built from TRBV11-3 and TRBJ2-2, with a weak D call TRBD2 (6 bases). Deletions cut 5 bases from V and 8 bases from J, with 24 bases between. Germline V gene sequence: CDR1 SGHNT, CDR2 YENEEA. The CDR3 runs to 17 residues. CDR3 in DNA: TGTGCCAGCAGCCTAACCGCGGGGTCCGTTTTCGTGGGGGAGCTGTTTTTT. This gives the protein CASSLTAGSVFVGELFF.

This sequence joins TRBV5-4 and TRBJ2-7, with 11 bases fitting TRBD2. CDR1 and CDR2 (germline): SGHNT, YYREEE (reference sequence). The CDR3 loop spans 15 amino acids. V dropped 0 bases and J dropped 4; count of bases not matched to a gene: 3. The CDR3 spells CASSLDGTSGYEQYF. CDR3 sequence (DNA): TGTGCCAGCAGCTTGGACGGGACTAGCGGTTACGAGCAGTACTTC.

J is TRBJ2-7 and V is TRBV5-4; 9 nucleotides line up with TRBD1. The germline gives CDR1 SGHNT, CDR2 YYREEE (reference sequence). The CDR3 has 15 residues. Trimming cost V 4 bases and J 1 base; bases outside gene matches: 6. In DNA, the CDR3 is TGTGCCAGCAGCAGGCCGGGACAGGGATCCTACGAGCAGTACTTC. This sequence encodes CASSRPGQGSYEQYF. Drawing the rest from reference TRBV5-4 and TRBJ2-7, the complete variable domain is ETGVTQSPTHLIKTRGQQVTLRCSSQSGHNTVSWYQQALGQGPQFIFQYYREEENGRGNFPPRFSGLQFPNYSSELNVNALELDDSALYLCASSRPGQGSYEQYFGPGTRLTVT.

V is TRBV5-1 and J is TRBJ2-1, with 11 bases fitting TRBD2. V was pared by 3 bases and J by 4 bases, with 12 bases of the junction left unmatched. Germline V lookup: CDR1 SGHRS, CDR2 YFSETQ. CDR3 length equals 18 residues. The CDR3 region is CASSSPWGGTSGYNEQFF. The CDR3 region has the DNA TGCGCCAGCAGCTCCCCCTGGGGAGGGACTAGCGGATACAATGAGCAGTTCTTC.

V usage is TRBV7-9 and J usage is TRBJ1-2; possibly TRBD1 for D (6 bases). V lost 5 bases and J lost 4, with 8 bases in between. The CDR3 is 12 residues long. Germline lookup yields CDR1 SEHNR and CDR2 FQNEAQ (reference sequence). CDR3 loop: CASSQDSYGYTF. The DNA for the CDR3 is TGTGCCAGCAGCCAGGACAGCTATGGCTACACCTTC.

The V call is TRBV5-1, the J call TRBJ2-7, with D tentatively TRBD2 (5 bases). CDR3 length: 14 amino acids. Germline V gene sequence: CDR1 SGHRS, CDR2 YFSETQ. Trimming shortened V by 3 bases and J by 4 bases, and 14 bases separated the two germline ends. CDR3 coding DNA: TGCGCCAGCAGCTACGAGGGAAATCAGTACGAGCAGTACTTC. Its protein product is CASSYEGNQYEQYF.

V and J are TRBV25-1 and TRBJ2-5, with 8 bases matching TRBD1. The CDR3 loop spans 17 amino acids. The V segment lost 1 base and the J segment 2 bases; nucleotides outside the gene matches: 9. The germline CDR1 and CDR2 sequences are MGHDK and SYGVNS. The DNA of the CDR3 is TGTGCCAGCAGTGAATTGGGCAGGGGGCAGAAACAAGAGACCCAGTACTTC. Its translation: CASSELGRGQKQETQYF.

The table lists this clone with a count of one. This sequence joins TRBV9 and TRBJ2-3; D is possibly TRBD2 (6 bases). CDR3 length: 15 amino acids. V lost 5 bases to trimming and J lost 2 bases, with 15 bases between them. Germline values: CDR1 SGDLS, CDR2 YYNGEE. The CDR3: CASRPAGTDTDTQYF. CDR3 nucleotide sequence: TGTGCCAGCAGGCCCGCGGGGACCGACACAGATACGCAGTATTTT.

The V call is TRBV2, the J call TRBJ1-1; D not resolved. This CDR3 has 11 residues. Germline CDR1 SNHLY, CDR2 FYNNEI. The V gene lost 3 bases and the J gene lost 5 bases, with 4 bases spanning the gap. The CDR3 DNA reads as TGTGCCAGCAGTGATAGAACTGAAGCTTTCTTT. Protein sequence: CASSDRTEAFF.

The chain combines TRBV30 with TRBJ1-1; D is unresolved. Germline CDR1 and CDR2: GTSNPN and SVGIG (reference sequence). V lost 0 bases to trimming and J lost 7 bases, with 6 bases between them. CDR3 length: 11 residues. The DNA of the CDR3 is TGTGCCTGGAGTGTACTTATTGAAGCTTTCTTT. Its protein product is CAWSVLIEAFF.

The chain links TRBV4-1 to TRBJ1-2; TRBD1 matches at 8 bases. The germline CDR1 and CDR2 sequences are MGHRA and YSYEKL. J lost 8 bases, V lost 6 bases, and 14 bases had no gene match. The CDR3 extends over 15 amino acids. The CDR3 sequence is CASRDQGAPLWGYTF. CDR3 DNA: TGCGCCAGCAGGGATCAGGGGGCGCCCCTATGGGGCTACACCTTC.

CDR3 bases: TGTGCCAGCAGCCCGGACAGCTTGAACACTGAAGCTTTCTTT. Its protein is CASSPDSLNTEAFF. J is TRBJ1-1 and V is TRBV7-9, with D possibly TRBD1 on 6 matching bases. Germline CDR1 reads SEHNR; CDR2 reads FQNEAQ (reference sequence). The CDR3 consists of 14 residues. Trimming stripped 5 bases from V and 0 bases from J, with 10 bases between.

The chain joins TRBV9 to TRBJ1-3; D is perhaps TRBD1 (5 bases). Germline V gene lookup returns CDR1 SGDLS and CDR2 YYNGEE. Deletions cut 0 bases from V and 4 bases from J, with 11 bases between. CDR3 length: 15 amino acids. CDR3 region: CASSVALTAGNTIYF. The CDR3 DNA follows: TGTGCCAGCAGCGTAGCATTGACAGCAGGAAACACCATATATTTT.

J is TRBJ2-1 and V is TRBV7-8, with 11 positions matching TRBD2. CDR3 length: 17 amino acids. With V trimmed by 5 bases and J by 1 base, 7 bases remained unmatched. Germline lookup yields CDR1 SGHVS and CDR2 FQNEAQ. CDR3 nucleotides: TGTGCCAGCAGCGGAAAGGGACTAGCGGATTCCTACAATGAGCAGTTCTTC. This sequence encodes CASSGKGLADSYNEQFF.

This chain uses TRBV21-1 with TRBJ1-6. TRBV21-1 is annotated as a pseudogene. The length of the CDR3 is 16 residues. The CDR3 spells CASSFEGGSYNSPLHF. CDR3 sequence (DNA): TGTGCCAGCAGCTTCGAGGGCGGCTCCTATAATTCACCCCTCCACTTT.

J is TRBJ2-5 and V is TRBV5-5; D possibly corresponds to TRBD1 (6 bases). CDR1 and CDR2 from the germline V gene are SGHKS and YYEKEE (reference sequence). The CDR3 has 13 amino acids. The ends were cut back, 4 bases at V and 7 bases at J, with 14 bases in the middle. CDR3 residues: CASSPQGSVTQYF. The CDR3 nucleotides read TGTGCCAGCAGCCCGCAGGGGTCGGTGACCCAGTACTTC.

V gene TRBV9 combines with J gene TRBJ2-5; 7 bases map to TRBD1. V shed 3 bases and J 0 bases; nucleotides not matched to a gene: 14. The CDR3 totals 18 residues. Germline CDR1 reads SGDLS; CDR2 reads YYNGEE. The CDR3 region has the DNA TGTGCCAGCAGCGCGGCCGACAGGGACCTTTGGTACCAAGAGACCCAGTACTTC. Translating gives CASSAADRDLWYQETQYF.

V and J are TRBV27 and TRBJ1-5, with 9 bases identical to TRBD1. The CDR3 is made up of 17 amino acids. Germline values: CDR1 MNHEY, CDR2 SMNVEV (reference sequence). The ends lost 2 bases at V and 4 bases at J; junction bases unmatched: 9. CDR3 sequence: CASSLAPPTGGNQPQHF. The CDR3 coding sequence is TGTGCCAGCAGTTTAGCCCCCCCGACAGGGGGAAATCAGCCCCAGCATTTT.

The chain links TRBV19 to TRBJ2-2; 13 positions match TRBD2. V dropped 5 bases and J dropped 4; count of bases not matched to a gene: 10. CDR1 and CDR2 from the germline V gene are LNHDA and SQIVND (reference sequence). The CDR3 is made up of 18 amino acids. CDR3 sequence reads: CASSSPGLAGVATGELFF. The CDR3 DNA sequence: TGTGCCAGTAGTTCCCCTGGACTAGCGGGAGTTGCCACCGGGGAGCTGTTTTTT.

This chain connects TRBV7-9 to TRBJ1-1; D uncertain. V was clipped by 4 bases and J by 14 bases, with 23 bases between them. The CDR3 loop spans 14 amino acids. Germline values: CDR1 SEHNR, CDR2 FQNEAQ (reference sequence). CDR3 in amino acids: CASSSEPAPGRMFF. DNA for the CDR3: TGTGCCAGCAGCTCCGAGCCCGCACCCGGGAGGATGTTCTTT.

The chain links TRBV27 to TRBJ1-1; TRBD1 aligns across 8 bases. V shed 2 bases and J 0 bases; nucleotides not matched to a gene: 20. Germline loops: CDR1 MNHEY, CDR2 SMNVEV (reference sequence). This CDR3 is 21 amino acids long. CDR3 sequence: CASSLGQGPSNRGRMNTEAFF. CDR3 DNA: TGTGCCAGCAGTTTAGGACAGGGACCATCCAATCGGGGGAGAATGAACACTGAAGCTTTCTTT.

This chain connects TRBV5-1 to TRBJ2-3; 8 nucleotides match TRBD2. Germline CDR1 is SGHRS and CDR2 is YFSETQ. The CDR3 totals 16 residues. Trimming took 3 bases from V and 1 from J; bases not matched to a gene: 7. The CDR3 here is CASSSLKRERTDTQYF. The CDR3 DNA reads as TGCGCCAGCAGCTCTCTCAAGCGGGAGCGCACAGATACGCAGTATTTT.

The chain is built from TRBV2 and TRBJ2-5; D might be TRBD1 (5 bases). V lost 6 bases, J lost 5 bases, and 34 bases lay in between. The CDR3 spans 20 residues. Germline assignment: CDR1 SNHLY and CDR2 FYNNEI. In DNA, the CDR3 is TGTGCCAGCAGCACCTATGGATATGCGACCGCACCAGGGCAGGTTGAGACCCAGTACTTC. Translating it yields CASSTYGYATAPGQVETQYF.

This chain joins TRBV29-1 and TRBJ2-7; tentative D call: TRBD2 (5 bases). Germline V CDR1 and CDR2: SQVTM, ANQGSEA. With 3 bases removed from V and 0 bases from J, the gap between germline ends came to 12 bases. This CDR3 contains 14 residues. CDR3 protein: CSVEGAVSSYEQYF. CDR3 in DNA: TGCAGCGTTGAGGGAGCAGTAAGCTCCTACGAGCAGTACTTC.